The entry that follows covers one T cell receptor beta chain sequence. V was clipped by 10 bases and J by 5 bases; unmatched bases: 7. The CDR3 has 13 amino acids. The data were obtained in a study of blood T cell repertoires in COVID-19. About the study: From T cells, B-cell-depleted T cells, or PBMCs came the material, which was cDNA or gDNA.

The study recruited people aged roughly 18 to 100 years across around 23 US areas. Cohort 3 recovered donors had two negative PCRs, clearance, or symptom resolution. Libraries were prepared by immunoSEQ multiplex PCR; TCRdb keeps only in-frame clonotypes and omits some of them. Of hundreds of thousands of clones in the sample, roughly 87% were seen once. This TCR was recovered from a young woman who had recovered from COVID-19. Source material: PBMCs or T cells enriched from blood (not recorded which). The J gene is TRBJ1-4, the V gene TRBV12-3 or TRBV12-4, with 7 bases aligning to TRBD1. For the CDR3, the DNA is TGTGCCATCCTTAACAGGGGAAATGAAAAACTGTTTTTT. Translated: CAILNRGNEKLFF.